Presented here are 32 T cell receptor beta chains from one specimen sequenced in a study of OX40 agonist ivuxolimab in advanced cancers. Clones were read by immunoSEQ multiplex PCR, and TCRdb kept only the in-frame ones, dropping some. This table has about 82,000 clones, 91% appearing once. The sample in question was CD4+ or CD8+ T cells sorted from blood, obtained in a trial of the OX40 agonist ivuxolimab. The receptors shown here come from an adult with an advanced solid tumor such as melanoma, head and neck, liver or kidney cancer.

The V and J genes are TRBV30 and TRBJ2-6, with 7 nucleotides matching TRBD1. The CDR3 is 17 amino acids. Unmatched junction bases numbered 9, after V lost 4 bases and J lost 0 bases. Germline CDR1 and CDR2: GTSNPN and SVGIG (reference sequence). The DNA for the CDR3 is TGTGCCTGGACGGAGAGGACAGGCCTCTCTGGGGCCAACGTCCTGACTTTC. Amino acids: CAWTERTGLSGANVLTF.

The chain links TRBV5-4 to TRBJ2-6; D may match TRBD1 or TRBD2 (5 bases each). The CDR3 covers 17 residues. Germline-derived CDR1 and CDR2 are SGHNT and YYREEE (reference sequence). V lost 3 bases, J lost 2 bases, and 15 bases lay in between. CDR3 in DNA: TGTGCCAGCAGCTGGGGGAGCCTCGGCGCTGGGGCCAACGTCCTGACTTTC. Translation gives CASSWGSLGAGANVLTF.

This clone was detected only once. The V call is TRBV6-5, the J call TRBJ2-7; 7 bases map to TRBD1. The V and J ends lost 4 bases and 0 bases, in that order; junction bases with no gene match: 3. The germline gives CDR1 MNHEY, CDR2 SVGAGI. The CDR3 length is 14 residues. The CDR3 is CASSSGTDSYEQYF. The CDR3, as DNA: TGTGCCAGCAGTTCCGGGACAGACTCCTACGAGCAGTACTTC.

The chain links TRBV18 to TRBJ2-7, with unresolved D. V was shortened by 6 bases and J by 1 base, with 10 bases between the two germline ends. Germline lookup yields CDR1 KGHSH and CDR2 LQKENI. This CDR3 region has 13 residues. CDR3 in amino acids: CASSVGVSYEQYF. DNA of the CDR3: TGTGCCAGCTCGGTCGGCGTTTCCTACGAGCAGTACTTC. Looking up the rest from reference TRBV18 and TRBJ2-7 gives the full variable domain: NAGVMQNPRHLVRRRGQEARLRCSPMKGHSHVYWYRQLPEEGLKFMVYLQKENIIDESGMPKERFSAEFPKEGPSILRIQQVVRGDSAAYFCASSVGVSYEQYFGPGTRLTVT.

In its sample, this clone was seen a few times. The chain has TRBV2 and TRBJ2-1, with 13 nucleotides matching TRBD2. Germline-derived CDR1 and CDR2 are SNHLY and FYNNEI. This CDR3 comprises 15 residues. Trimming at V came to 7 bases and at J to 6 bases, leaving 6 bases not matched to a gene. The CDR3 coding sequence is TGTGCCAGCATGCCCGGGACTAGCGGGACCAATGAGCAGTTCTTC. It encodes CASMPGTSGTNEQFF.

The chain employs TRBV6-1 and TRBJ2-1; 9 bases map to TRBD2. CDR3 size: 18 residues. With 2 bases clipped from V and 10 bases from J, the junction kept 18 bases outside the gene matches. Germline CDR1 MNHNS, CDR2 SASEGT. CDR3 residues: CASSENLGLAGGPREQFF. For the CDR3, the DNA is TGTGCCAGCAGTGAAAATTTGGGCCTGGCGGGAGGGCCACGGGAGCAGTTCTTC.

The chain carries TRBV28 and TRBJ2-7; TRBD1 is a possible D gene (5 bases). This CDR3 contains 14 residues. Germline loops: CDR1 MDHEN, CDR2 SYDVKM. V lost 2 bases and J lost 4, with 12 bases in between. CDR3 in amino acids: CASSLPTGLYEQYF. As DNA, the CDR3 is TGTGCCAGCAGTTTACCTACAGGATTATACGAGCAGTACTTC.

The V and J genes are TRBV7-3 and TRBJ1-1; TRBD1 is a possible D gene (5 bases). V was cut by 2 bases and J by 5 bases, with 9 bases left in between. Germline loops: CDR1 SGHTA, CDR2 FQGTGA. The CDR3 is 13 amino acids. Written as DNA, the CDR3 is TGTGCCAGCAGCTTAGAGGGGTCTACTGAAGCTTTCTTT. This sequence encodes CASSLEGSTEAFF. Complete variable domain (other parts from reference TRBV7-3 and TRBJ1-1): GAGVSQTPSNKVTEKGKYVELRCDPISGHTALYWYRQSLGQGPEFLIYFQGTGAADDSGLPNDRFFAVRPEGSVSTLKIQRTERGDSAVYLCASSLEGSTEAFFGQGTRLTVV.

The table lists this clone with a few counts. This chain uses TRBV21-1 with TRBJ1-1; the D call of TRBD1 is as the table states it, not checked on the DNA. TRBV21-1 is marked as a pseudogene. This CDR3 is built from 14 residues. DNA for the CDR3: TGTGCCAGCACCCAAAGAGGGGGTAGGACTGAAGCTTTCTTT. Its protein product is CASTQRGGRTEAFF.

The rearrangement joins TRBV10-2 to TRBJ1-1, with 7 bases aligning to TRBD1. The CDR3 extends over 14 amino acids. From germline, CDR1 is WSHSY and CDR2 SAAADI. Germline trimming cut 4 bases from V and 1 base from J; bases unmatched to any gene: 3. CDR3 loop: CASSVAGGNTEAFF. The CDR3, as DNA: TGCGCCAGCAGTGTCGCAGGGGGGAACACTGAAGCTTTCTTT.

The chain couples TRBV10-3 to TRBJ1-5; D is possibly TRBD1 (5 bases). CDR3 length equals 14 residues. The germline V and J ends were trimmed by 6 bases and 7 bases, with 16 bases remaining between them. Germline V gene data show CDR1 as ENHRY and CDR2 as SYGVKD. The CDR3, as DNA: TGTGCCATCAGCGAACAGGAATTCAACCAGCCCCAGCATTTT. Encoded protein: CAISEQEFNQPQHF.

DNA for the CDR3: TGTGCCAGCAGCTTAATTGGGGGAGGCGGCACAGATACGCAGTATTTT. It encodes CASSLIGGGGTDTQYF. This chain links TRBV7-2 with TRBJ2-3; perhaps TRBD2 as D (6 bases). Between the trimmed V and J ends, which lost 2 bases and 1 base, there was a span of 13 bases. The V gene's germline CDR1 is SGHTA and CDR2 FQGNSA. CDR3 length: 16 amino acids.

This clone was seen just once. V is TRBV7-3 and J is TRBJ2-3; TRBD2 might be the D (7 bases). The V end lost 4 bases, the J end lost 5 bases, and 22 bases lay between the germline ends. The CDR3 sequence is 17 residues long. Germline assignment: CDR1 SGHTA and CDR2 FQGTGA. The CDR3 region is CASSYSPGGGSGDTQYF. Written as DNA, the CDR3 is TGTGCCAGCAGCTATTCACCGGGGGGCGGGAGCGGAGATACGCAGTATTTT.

The chain's CDR3 is CASSWTGDYQETQYF. The DNA of the CDR3 is TGCGCCAGCAGCTGGACAGGGGATTACCAAGAGACCCAGTACTTC. The chain is built from TRBV4-1 and TRBJ2-5, with 9 positions matching TRBD1. CDR1 and CDR2 (germline): MGHRA, YSYEKL. Losses at the gene ends were 5 bases for V and 0 bases for J; bases not matched to a gene: 4. CDR3 length: 15 amino acids.

The chain couples TRBV5-1 to TRBJ2-1; 8 bases are a match to TRBD2. The CDR3 totals 15 residues. Germline-derived CDR1 and CDR2 are SGHRS and YFSETQ. J lost 3 bases, V lost 3 bases, and 5 bases had no gene match. The DNA of the CDR3 is TGCGCCAGCAGCTCAGCGGGAGCTCGCTACAATGAGCAGTTCTTC. It codes for CASSSAGARYNEQFF. The full variable domain, its missing parts supplied by reference TRBV5-1 and TRBJ2-1, is KAGVTQTPRYLIKTRGQQVTLSCSPISGHRSVSWYQQTPGQGLQFLFEYFSETQRNKGNFPGRFSGRQFSNSRSEMNVSTLELGDSALYLCASSSAGARYNEQFFGPGTRLTVL.

The rearrangement links TRBV7-4 to TRBJ1-5, with unresolved D. The CDR3 contains 13 residues. The germline V and J ends were trimmed by 3 bases and 9 bases, with 12 bases remaining between them. Per the germline V gene, CDR1 is SGHVT and CDR2 is SQSDAQ. The CDR3: CASSLRILGPQHF. In nucleotides, the CDR3 is TGTGCCAGCAGCTTGCGAATCTTGGGGCCCCAGCATTTT.

CDR3 region: CASSPGLELGRLGGEQFF. The CDR3 coding sequence is TGTGCCAGCTCACCGGGACTTGAACTGGGTCGTTTGGGCGGTGAGCAGTTCTTC. The chain carries TRBV18 and TRBJ2-1; D is possibly TRBD2 (6 bases). CDR1 is KGHSH, CDR2 LQKENI, per germline. The V gene lost 3 bases and the J gene lost 9 bases, with 27 bases spanning the gap. The CDR3 is 18 residues long.

This rearrangement joins TRBV4-1 to TRBJ2-2, with D perhaps TRBD2 (5 bases). The ends were cut back, 2 bases at V and 3 bases at J, with 7 bases in the middle. The CDR3 spans 14 residues. CDR1 and CDR2 (germline): MGHRA, YSYEKL. The CDR3 DNA reads as TGCGCCAGCAGCCAAATCGGGGACACCGGGGAGCTGTTTTTT. Translated, it gives CASSQIGDTGELFF.

This chain joins TRBV6-5 and TRBJ2-1; D possibly corresponds to TRBD2 (5 bases). Germline CDR1 reads MNHEY; CDR2 reads SVGAGI. The CDR3 runs to 12 residues. Trimming took 8 bases from V and 9 from J, leaving 14 bases between them. The CDR3 here is CASGTRYSEQFF. In nucleotides, the CDR3 is TGTGCCAGCGGTACTAGATATTCTGAGCAGTTCTTC.

This clone was detected once. This chain joins TRBV21-1 and TRBJ2-1. TRBV21-1 is designated a pseudogene. The CDR3 contains 12 residues. The CDR3 nucleotides read TGTGCCAGCAGCTTTAGGAATTATGAGCAGTTCTTC. Protein: CASSFRNYEQFF.

The chain employs TRBV30 and TRBJ1-1, with D perhaps TRBD1 (5 bases). V was shortened by 5 bases and J by 4 bases, with 14 bases between the two germline ends. The CDR3 totals 13 residues. CDR1 and CDR2 from the germline V gene are GTSNPN and SVGIG (reference sequence). As DNA, the CDR3 is TGTGCCTGGGGGGGTCTAGCGCGCACTGAAGCTTTCTTT. This gives the protein CAWGGLARTEAFF.

The J gene is TRBJ1-4, the V gene TRBV10-2; D unresolved. This CDR3 has 15 amino acids. Germline V gives CDR1 WSHSY, CDR2 SAAADI. The V end lost 6 bases, the J end lost 5 bases, and 16 bases lay between the germline ends. The CDR3, as DNA: TGCGCCAGCAGCGGACTGGGAGCTTCAAATGAAAAACTGTTTTTT. The encoded protein is CASSGLGASNEKLFF.

This chain connects TRBV28 to TRBJ1-2; possibly TRBD1 for D (6 bases). Trimming removed 7 bases at V and 4 bases at J, with 10 bases between. This CDR3 is 12 amino acids long. From germline, CDR1 is MDHEN and CDR2 SYDVKM. CDR3 coding DNA: TGTGCCAGCACAGGGGTGGGCTATGGCTACACCTTC. Its protein product is CASTGVGYGYTF.

The rearrangement uses TRBV28 and TRBJ2-5, with D unclear. V lost 8 bases, J lost 1 base, and 8 bases lay in between. The CDR3 contains 12 residues. Germline CDR1 reads MDHEN; CDR2 reads SYDVKM. As DNA, the CDR3 is TGTGCCAGCGCCCGGGCCCAAGAGACCCAGTACTTC. Encoded protein: CASARAQETQYF.

V gene TRBV18 combines with J gene TRBJ1-2; no clear D gene. The CDR3 covers 13 residues. CDR1 KGHSH and CDR2 LQKENI come from the germline V gene. V lost 3 bases and J lost 1, with 6 bases in between. CDR3 protein: CASSPGSNYGYTF. CDR3 in DNA: TGTGCCAGCTCACCGGGTAGTAACTATGGCTACACCTTC.

The rearrangement joins TRBV5-1 to TRBJ2-3, with D tentatively TRBD1 (6 bases). V was clipped by 7 bases and J by 2 bases, with 14 bases between them. The CDR3 consists of 14 residues. CDR1 and CDR2 from the germline V gene are SGHRS and YFSETQ. The CDR3 sequence: CASVAGEYTDTQYF. For the CDR3, the DNA is TGCGCCAGCGTAGCAGGGGAGTACACAGATACGCAGTATTTT.

The chain is built from TRBV2 and TRBJ2-7, with a tentative D call TRBD2 (6 bases). Trimming shortened V by 8 bases and J by 3 bases, and 11 bases separated the two germline ends. CDR1 is SNHLY, CDR2 FYNNEI, per germline. The CDR3 loop spans 12 amino acids. This CDR3 reads CASQGLYYEQYF. The CDR3 nucleotides read TGTGCCAGCCAGGGACTGTACTACGAGCAGTACTTC.

The V call is TRBV7-9, the J call TRBJ2-3, with TRBD2 matching over 8 bases. V gave up 5 bases and J gave up 4 bases; unmatched junction bases: 8. CDR1 and CDR2 from the germline V gene are SEHNR and FQNEAQ (reference sequence). The length of the CDR3 is 15 residues. The CDR3 loop reads CASSLSGAVPDTQYF. The CDR3 nucleotides are TGTGCCAGCAGCCTTAGCGGGGCGGTACCAGATACGCAGTATTTT.

CDR3 DNA: TGTGCCAGCAGCTTTACTCAGGGTATAACTGGAAACACCATATATTTT. It specifies CASSFTQGITGNTIYF. The V and J genes are TRBV5-5 and TRBJ1-3, with a tentative D call TRBD1 (5 bases). Trimming removed 2 bases from V and 2 bases from J, with 14 bases in between. CDR1 is SGHKS and CDR2 is YYEKEE in the germline V gene (reference sequence). The CDR3 loop spans 16 amino acids.

The V call is TRBV28, the J call TRBJ1-2; D is perhaps TRBD1 (6 bases). Looked up from germline, CDR1 is MDHEN and CDR2 is SYDVKM. Between the trimmed V and J ends, which lost 6 bases and 4 bases, there was a span of 18 bases. The CDR3 covers 15 residues. The CDR3 coding sequence is TGTGCCAGCAGACCTTTTCGACAGGCCCCCTATGGCTACACCTTC. Translating gives CASRPFRQAPYGYTF.

This chain links TRBV19 with TRBJ2-6; D gene uncertain. CDR3 length equals 15 residues. Germline V CDR1 and CDR2: LNHDA, SQIVND (reference sequence). V lost 3 bases and J lost 0, with 6 bases in between. The CDR3 protein is CASSMGFSGANVLTF. The CDR3 DNA reads as TGTGCCAGTAGTATGGGGTTCTCTGGGGCCAACGTCCTGACTTTC.

This clone was counted a single time. The rearrangement links TRBV6-5 to TRBJ2-7; the D call may be TRBD1 or TRBD2 (5 bases each). Germline assignment: CDR1 MNHEY and CDR2 SVGAGI. The CDR3 runs 14 residues. V lost 6 bases to trimming and J lost 0 bases, with 12 bases between them. The CDR3 bases are TGTGCCAGCAGCCCGGGACCTAACTCCTACGAGCAGTACTTC. It yields the protein CASSPGPNSYEQYF.